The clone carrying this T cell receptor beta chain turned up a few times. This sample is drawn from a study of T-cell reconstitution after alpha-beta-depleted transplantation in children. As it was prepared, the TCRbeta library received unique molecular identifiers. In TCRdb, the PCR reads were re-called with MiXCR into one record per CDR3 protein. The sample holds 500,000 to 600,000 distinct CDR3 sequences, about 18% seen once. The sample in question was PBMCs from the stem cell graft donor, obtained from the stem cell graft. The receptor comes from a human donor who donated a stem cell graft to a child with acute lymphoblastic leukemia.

CDR3 loop: CASSYNQYRGRGANTEAFF. DNA of the CDR3: TGTGCCAGCAGTTACAACCAATACAGGGGGCGCGGAGCGAACACTGAAGCTTTCTTT. The chain couples TRBV6-5 to TRBJ1-1; 9 nucleotides match TRBD1. CDR1 is MNHEY and CDR2 is SVGAGI in the germline V gene. V lost 2 bases and J lost 1; bases outside the gene matches: 14. The CDR3 has 19 amino acids.